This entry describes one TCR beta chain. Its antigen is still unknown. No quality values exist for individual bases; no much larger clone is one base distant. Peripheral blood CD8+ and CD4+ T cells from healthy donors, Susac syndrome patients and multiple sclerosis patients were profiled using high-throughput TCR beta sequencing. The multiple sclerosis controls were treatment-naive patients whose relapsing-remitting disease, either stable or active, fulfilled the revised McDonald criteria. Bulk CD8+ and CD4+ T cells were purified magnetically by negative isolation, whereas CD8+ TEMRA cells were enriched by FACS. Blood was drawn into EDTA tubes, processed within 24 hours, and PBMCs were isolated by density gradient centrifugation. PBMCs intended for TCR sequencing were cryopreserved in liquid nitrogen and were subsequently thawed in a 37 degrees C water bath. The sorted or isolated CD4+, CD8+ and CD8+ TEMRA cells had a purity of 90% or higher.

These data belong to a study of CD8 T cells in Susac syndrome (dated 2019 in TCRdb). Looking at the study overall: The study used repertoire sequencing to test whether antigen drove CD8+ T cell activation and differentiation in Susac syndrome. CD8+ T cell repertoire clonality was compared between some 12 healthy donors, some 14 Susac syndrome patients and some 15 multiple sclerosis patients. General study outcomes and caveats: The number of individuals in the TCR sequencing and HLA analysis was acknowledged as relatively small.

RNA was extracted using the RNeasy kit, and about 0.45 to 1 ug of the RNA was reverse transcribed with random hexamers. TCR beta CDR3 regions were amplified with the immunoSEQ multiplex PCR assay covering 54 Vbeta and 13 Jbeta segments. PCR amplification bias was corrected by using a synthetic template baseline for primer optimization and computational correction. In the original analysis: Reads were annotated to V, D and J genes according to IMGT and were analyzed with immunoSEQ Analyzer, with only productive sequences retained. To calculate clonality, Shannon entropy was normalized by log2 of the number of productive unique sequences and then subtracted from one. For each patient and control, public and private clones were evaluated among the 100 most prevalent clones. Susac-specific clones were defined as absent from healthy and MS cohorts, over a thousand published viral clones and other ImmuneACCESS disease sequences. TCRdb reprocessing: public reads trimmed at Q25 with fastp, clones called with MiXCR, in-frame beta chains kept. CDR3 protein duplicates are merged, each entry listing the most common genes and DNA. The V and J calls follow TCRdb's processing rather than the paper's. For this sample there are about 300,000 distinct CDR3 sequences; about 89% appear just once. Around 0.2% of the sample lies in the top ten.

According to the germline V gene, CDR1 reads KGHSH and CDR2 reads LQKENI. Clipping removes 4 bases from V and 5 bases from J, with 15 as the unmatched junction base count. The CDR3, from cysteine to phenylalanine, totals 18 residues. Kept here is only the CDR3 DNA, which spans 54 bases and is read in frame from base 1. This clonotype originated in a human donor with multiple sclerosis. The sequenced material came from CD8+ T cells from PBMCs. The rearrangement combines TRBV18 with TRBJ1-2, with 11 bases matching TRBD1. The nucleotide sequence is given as TGTGCCAGCTCACAAGGACAGGGGGCGACGGCCATCGAATATGGCTACACCTTC. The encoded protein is CASSQGQGATAIEYGYTF.